This is a list of T cell receptor beta chains from one sample in a study of shared clonotypes between healthy human individuals. Profiling relied on immunoSEQ multiplex PCR, and the TCRdb table lists in-frame clones only, not all of them. The sample holds roughly 680,000 clones, approximately 72% seen once. The sequenced sample was memory CD4+ T cells sorted from blood. Receptors were obtained from a woman in her twenties or thirties in good health. Both conserved end residues are trimmed from each CDR3. The listing skips clone size in some rows; elsewhere it reads once, few, many or a size class.

TRBV2	TRBJ1-3	.	ASSPRRGQLSSGNTIY
TRBV5-1	TRBJ1-2	.	ASSTRQGFGYGYT
TRBV19	TRBJ2-7	.	ASSIQKSPPYEQY
TRBV7-3	TRBJ2-2	.	ASSLSGQTGELF
TRBV11-2	TRBJ2-5	few	ASSLRSWTSGSETQY
TRBV5-8	TRBJ2-7	.	ASSLIGAGEQY
TRBV6-6	TRBJ1-5	.	ASSYGQPNQPQH
TRBV14	TRBJ2-5	once	ASSQYAGQPYQETQY
TRBV19	TRBJ1-5	many	ASSRDRSDQPQH
TRBV19	TRBJ2-2	.	ASSGAVNTGELF
TRBV7-9	TRBJ1-5	.	ASSLGTRDGNQPQH
TRBV27	TRBJ1-2	few	ASSLRGTGGYT
TRBV5-4	.	.	ASSEQGYEQY
TRBV14	TRBJ2-7	.	ASSPRAGNGYEQY
TRBV28	TRBJ2-5	.	ASSHSGRLQETQY
TRBV19	TRBJ2-3	.	ASNPGDRLTDTQY
TRBV2	TRBJ2-5	.	ASSEGETQY
TRBV19	TRBJ2-5	.	ASSSGRASGETQY
TRBV4-1	TRBJ2-7	.	ASSQGQGAYEQY
TRBV19	TRBJ2-6	.	ASQSGRVSGANVLT
TRBV5-1	TRBJ1-3	once	ASSLDSYSGNTIY
TRBV29-1	TRBJ2-5	.	SVQTSQETQY